This T cell receptor beta chain was observed in a study of identical twins. Whole-study findings and limits: Some out-of-frame alpha sequences were shared by twins, and these showed excess low generation probability.

V dropped 1 base and J dropped 13 bases, with 15 bases sitting between them. This CDR3 spans 13 amino acids. Each CDR3 protein is one row after TCRdb ran MiXCR on the 5' RACE reads. The sample carries hundreds of thousands of distinct CDR3 sequences, 8.5% to 9.5% recorded once. Regarding this clonotype: The antigen is not known.

The same sample was also used in a study of yellow fever vaccine responses in identical twins.

Sequences were obtained from PBMCs. This clonotype was obtained from a young woman in good health. The chain uses TRBV12-3 or TRBV12-4 and TRBJ2-3, with D possibly TRBD2 on 5 matching bases. Written as DNA, the CDR3 is TGTGCCAGCAGTTTAGGTACTAGTCGAGTCAAGTATTTT. This translates into CASSLGTSRVKYF.